The 20 T cell receptor beta chains below come from one sample, sequenced in a study of cytomegalovirus exposure and HLA in healthy donors. Data came from immunoSEQ multiplex PCR; TCRdb stores just in-frame clones and leaves some out. The sample records 150,000 to 180,000 clones, roughly 90% being singletons. Sequencing was performed on PBMCs. Receptors were obtained from a man between 18 and 29 years old in good health and CMV-seropositive.

The rearrangement joins TRBV27 to TRBJ2-1, with TRBD1 identical over 10 bases. The CDR3 has 17 amino acids. V trimming: 3 bases; J trimming: 5 bases; junction bases outside the gene matches: 10. Germline values: CDR1 MNHEY, CDR2 SMNVEV (reference sequence). CDR3 DNA sequence: TGTGCCAGCAGTTTCGGCATTCCGGGACAGGGGCACAATGAGCAGTTCTTC. Translated: CASSFGIPGQGHNEQFF.

The chain carries TRBV7-9 and TRBJ1-2; TRBD1 aligns across 7 bases. Trimming took 5 bases from V and 4 from J; bases not matched to a gene: 7. Per germline, CDR1 SEHNR and CDR2 FQNEAQ (reference sequence). The CDR3 runs to 14 residues. The CDR3 reads CASSHDRDGYGYTF. The CDR3 DNA sequence: TGTGCCAGCAGCCACGACAGGGACGGCTATGGCTACACCTTC.

This CDR3 is CASSLDGGRKETQYF. CDR3 DNA: TGTGCCAGCAGCTTAGATGGCGGGAGGAAGGAGACCCAGTACTTC. The genes are TRBV7-6 and TRBJ2-5, with TRBD2 identical over 8 bases. J lost 5 bases, V lost 1 base, and 6 bases had no gene match. The CDR3 contains 15 residues. Germline V gene data show CDR1 as SGHVS and CDR2 as FNYEAQ.

The V and J genes are TRBV6-5 and TRBJ2-7, with TRBD1 matching 7 bases. This CDR3 has 14 residues. The germline CDR1 and CDR2 sequences are MNHEY and SVGAGI. V lost 6 bases, J lost 1 base, and 6 bases stayed unmatched. CDR3 DNA: TGTGCCAGCAGCCAGACAGGGTCGTCCTACGAGCAGTACTTC. It yields the protein CASSQTGSSYEQYF.

V is TRBV6-6 and J is TRBJ2-7; 9 nucleotides align to TRBD1. Germline loops: CDR1 MNHNY, CDR2 SVGAGI (reference sequence). This CDR3 comprises 15 residues. The V segment lost 6 bases and the J segment 9 bases; nucleotides outside the gene matches: 15. CDR3 DNA sequence: TGTGCCAGCAGAAATTCCCCCGGGACAGGGTATGGGCAGTACTTC. It encodes CASRNSPGTGYGQYF.

The rearrangement joins TRBV4-3 to TRBJ1-2, with 9 bases matching TRBD1. Germline V gene data show CDR1 as LGHNA and CDR2 as YSLEER. There are 13 residues in the CDR3. V shed 3 bases and J 7 bases; nucleotides not matched to a gene: 3. The DNA of the CDR3 is TGCGCCAGCAGCCACCGGGACAGGGCTGGCTACACCTTC. Its protein product is CASSHRDRAGYTF.

This chain links TRBV9 with TRBJ2-7; 8 nucleotides align to TRBD2. The trim removed 0 bases at V and 2 bases at J, leaving 4 bases unmatched. This CDR3 spans 15 amino acids. Germline assignment: CDR1 SGDLS and CDR2 YYNGEE. CDR3 coding DNA: TGTGCCAGCAGCGTAGATCCAGCGGGGGCCTACGAGCAGTACTTC. It is translated as CASSVDPAGAYEQYF. The full variable domain, its missing parts supplied by reference TRBV9 and TRBJ2-7, is DSGVTQTPKHLITATGQRVTLRCSPRSGDLSVYWYQQSLDQGLQFLIQYYNGEERAKGNILERFSAQQFPDLHSELNLSSLELGDSALYFCASSVDPAGAYEQYFGPGTRLTVT.

This sequence joins TRBV6-5 and TRBJ2-2; D is perhaps TRBD2 (6 bases). The V end lost 6 bases, the J end lost 3 bases, and 11 bases lay between the germline ends. Germline V gene sequence: CDR1 MNHEY, CDR2 SVGAGI. The CDR3 runs 14 residues. CDR3 sequence (DNA): TGTGCCAGCAGACCGGGACTCCACACCGGGGAGCTGTTTTTT. This encodes CASRPGLHTGELFF.

The chain joins TRBV19 to TRBJ1-5; D call uncertain. CDR3 length: 17 residues. Germline CDR1 and CDR2: LNHDA and SQIVND (reference sequence). Trimming left V 2 bases short and J 1 base short, with 15 bases between. The CDR3 region is CASSIRTWQASNQPQHF. Here the CDR3 DNA reads TGTGCCAGTAGTATAAGAACTTGGCAGGCCAGCAATCAGCCCCAGCATTTT. The full variable domain, completed using reference TRBV19 and TRBJ1-5, is DGGITQSPKYLFRKEGQNVTLSCEQNLNHDAMYWYRQDPGQGLRLIYYSQIVNDFQKGDIAEGYSVSREKKESFPLTVTSAQKNPTAFYLCASSIRTWQASNQPQHFGDGTRLSIL.

The chain employs TRBV7-3 and TRBJ1-5, with no clear D. Germline assignment: CDR1 SGHTA and CDR2 FQGTGA. The CDR3 is made up of 16 amino acids. V dropped 1 base and J dropped 1 base, with 11 bases sitting between them. CDR3 residues: CASSLNAGISNQPQHF. In DNA, the CDR3 is TGTGCCAGCAGCTTAAATGCGGGGATAAGCAATCAGCCCCAGCATTTT.

The chain combines TRBV4-1 with TRBJ2-2; D gene unclear. The germline CDR1 and CDR2 sequences are MGHRA and YSYEKL. This CDR3 comprises 15 residues. Deletions cut 0 bases from V and 0 bases from J, with 5 bases between. CDR3 region: CASSQEISNTGELFF. The CDR3 region has the DNA TGCGCCAGCAGCCAAGAAATATCGAACACCGGGGAGCTGTTTTTT.

This rearrangement joins TRBV7-8 to TRBJ2-7; 9 bases map to TRBD2. Germline V gene lookup returns CDR1 SGHVS and CDR2 FQNEAQ. The CDR3 runs 16 residues. J lost 3 bases, V lost 2 bases, and 8 bases had no gene match. CDR3 in DNA: TGTGCCAGCAGCTTAAGGCCTAGCGGGGCCCGCTACGAGCAGTACTTC. This encodes CASSLRPSGARYEQYF.

The CDR3 coding sequence is TGTGCCAGCAGCTCCGCCGGCCGTCAGGATTCACCCCTCCACTTT. Residues: CASSSAGRQDSPLHF. The chain joins TRBV7-9 to TRBJ1-6; no definite D call. Germline CDR1 is SEHNR and CDR2 is FQNEAQ (reference sequence). Trimming shortened V by 4 bases and J by 8 bases, and 15 bases separated the two germline ends. The CDR3 runs to 15 residues.

This rearrangement joins TRBV29-1 to TRBJ2-5; 7 positions agree with TRBD1. The length of the CDR3 is 14 residues. V shed 5 bases and J 1 base; nucleotides not matched to a gene: 7. Germline CDR1 and CDR2: SQVTM and ANQGSEA. CDR3 in amino acids: CSVWGTASQETQYF. The DNA for the CDR3 is TGCAGCGTTTGGGGGACAGCAAGCCAAGAGACCCAGTACTTC.

The chain has TRBV13 and TRBJ1-2; possibly TRBD1 for D (5 bases). The CDR3 consists of 17 residues. Trimming removed 4 bases from V and 2 bases from J, with 20 bases in between. Germline CDR1 and CDR2: PRHDT and FYEKMQ (reference sequence). CDR3 amino acids: CASSSPRDPKRNYGYTF. The DNA for the CDR3 is TGTGCCAGCAGCTCCCCGCGGGACCCGAAGAGGAACTATGGCTACACCTTC.

V gene TRBV11-2 combines with J gene TRBJ2-3; 8 bases are shared with TRBD2. The CDR3 length is 13 residues. Looked up from germline, CDR1 is SGHAT and CDR2 is FQNNGV. V shed 6 bases and J 2 bases; nucleotides not matched to a gene: 1. Written as DNA, the CDR3 is TGTGCCAGCAGACTAGCGGTCACAGATACGCAGTATTTT. It is translated as CASRLAVTDTQYF.

The rearrangement links TRBV6-1 to TRBJ1-1; no clear D. The CDR3 is made up of 13 amino acids. Trimming took off 1 base at V and 5 bases at J, with 8 bases between the two ends. Germline CDR1 is MNHNS and CDR2 is SASEGT. CDR3 sequence (DNA): TGTGCCAGCAGTGAAGGGTCGGAGACTGAAGCTTTCTTT. Protein sequence: CASSEGSETEAFF.

The chain employs TRBV7-9 and TRBJ2-7; 9 positions match TRBD1. CDR1 and CDR2 (germline): SEHNR, FQNEAQ (reference sequence). V lost 2 bases and J lost 5; bases outside the gene matches: 7. The CDR3 contains 15 residues. The chain's CDR3 is CASSLSGQGFDEQYF. CDR3 nucleotides: TGTGCCAGCAGCTTATCGGGACAGGGTTTCGACGAGCAGTACTTC. Full variable domain (missing parts from reference TRBV7-9 and TRBJ2-7): DTGVSQNPRHKITKRGQNVTFRCDPISEHNRLYWYRQTLGQGPEFLTYFQNEAQLEKSRLLSDRFSAERPKGSFSTLEIQRTEQGDSAMYLCASSLSGQGFDEQYFGPGTRLTVT.

This clone occurred once. This rearrangement joins TRBV6-1 to TRBJ1-4; 7 nucleotides match TRBD1. The CDR3 spans 15 residues. After removal of 5 bases from V and 1 base from J, the junction contained 4 bases not matched to a gene. CDR1 and CDR2 (germline): MNHNS, SASEGT. CDR3 in DNA: TGTGCCAGCAGTACCACAGGGGTAACTAATGAAAAACTGTTTTTT. The encoded protein is CASSTTGVTNEKLFF.

The gene calls are TRBV5-1 and TRBJ2-5; 10 positions agree with TRBD2. V lost 7 bases to trimming and J lost 13 bases; unmatched junction nucleotides: 16. This CDR3 has 14 amino acids. Germline CDR1 reads SGHRS; CDR2 reads YFSETQ. CDR3 DNA: TGCGCCAGCGGGATCTCTAGCGGGGGAGGGATGCGGTACTTC. Protein sequence: CASGISSGGGMRYF. Supplemented by reference TRBV5-1 and TRBJ2-5, the full variable domain reads KAGVTQTPRYLIKTRGQQVTLSCSPISGHRSVSWYQQTPGQGLQFLFEYFSETQRNKGNFPGRFSGRQFSNSRSEMNVSTLELGDSALYLCASGISSGGGMRYFGPGTRLLVL.